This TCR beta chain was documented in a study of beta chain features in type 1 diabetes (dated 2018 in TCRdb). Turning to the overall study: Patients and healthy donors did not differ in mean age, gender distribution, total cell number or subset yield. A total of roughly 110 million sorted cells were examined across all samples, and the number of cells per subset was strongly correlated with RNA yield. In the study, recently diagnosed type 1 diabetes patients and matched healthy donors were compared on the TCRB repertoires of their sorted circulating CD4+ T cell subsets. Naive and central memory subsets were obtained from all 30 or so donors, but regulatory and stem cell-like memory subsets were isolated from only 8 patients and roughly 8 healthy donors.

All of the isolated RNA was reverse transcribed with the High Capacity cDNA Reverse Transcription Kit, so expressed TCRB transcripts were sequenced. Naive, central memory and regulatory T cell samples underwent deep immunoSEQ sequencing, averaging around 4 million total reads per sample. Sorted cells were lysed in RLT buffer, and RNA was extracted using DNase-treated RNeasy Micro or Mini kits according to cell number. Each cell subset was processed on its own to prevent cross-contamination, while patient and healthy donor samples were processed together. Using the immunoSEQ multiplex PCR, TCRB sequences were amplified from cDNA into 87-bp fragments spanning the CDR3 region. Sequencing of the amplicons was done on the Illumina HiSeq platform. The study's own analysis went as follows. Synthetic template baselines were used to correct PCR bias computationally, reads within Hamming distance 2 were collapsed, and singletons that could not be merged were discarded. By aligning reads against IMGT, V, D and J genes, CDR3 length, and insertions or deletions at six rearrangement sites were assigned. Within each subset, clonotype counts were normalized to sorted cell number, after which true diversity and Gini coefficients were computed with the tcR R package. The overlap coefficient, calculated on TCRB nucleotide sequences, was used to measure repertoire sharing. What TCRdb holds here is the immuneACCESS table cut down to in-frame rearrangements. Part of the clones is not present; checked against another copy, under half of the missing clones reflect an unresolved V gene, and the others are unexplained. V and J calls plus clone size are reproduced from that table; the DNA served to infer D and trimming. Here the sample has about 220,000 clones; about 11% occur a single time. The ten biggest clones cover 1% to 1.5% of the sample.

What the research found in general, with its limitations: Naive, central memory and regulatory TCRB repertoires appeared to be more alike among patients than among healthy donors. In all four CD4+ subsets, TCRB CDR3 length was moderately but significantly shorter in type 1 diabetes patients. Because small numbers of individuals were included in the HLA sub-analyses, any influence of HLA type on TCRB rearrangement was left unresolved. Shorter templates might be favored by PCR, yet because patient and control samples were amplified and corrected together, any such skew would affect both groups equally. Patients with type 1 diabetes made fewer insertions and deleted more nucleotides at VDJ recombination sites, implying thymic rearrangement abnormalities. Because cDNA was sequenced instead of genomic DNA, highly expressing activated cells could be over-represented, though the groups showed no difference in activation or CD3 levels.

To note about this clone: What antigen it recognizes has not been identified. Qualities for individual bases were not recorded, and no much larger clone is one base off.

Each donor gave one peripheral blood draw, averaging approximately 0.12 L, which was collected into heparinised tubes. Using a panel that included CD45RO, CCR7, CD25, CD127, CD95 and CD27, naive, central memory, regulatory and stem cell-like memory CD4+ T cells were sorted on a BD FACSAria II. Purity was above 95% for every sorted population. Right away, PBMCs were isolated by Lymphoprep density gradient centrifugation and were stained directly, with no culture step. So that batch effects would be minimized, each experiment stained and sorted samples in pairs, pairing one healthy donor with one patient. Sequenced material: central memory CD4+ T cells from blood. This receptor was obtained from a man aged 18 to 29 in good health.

The CDR3 loop reads CASSDEKPQETQYF. The nucleotides are TGTGCCAGCAGTGACGAGAAACCCCAAGAGACCCAGTACTTC. The V gene is TRBV2 and the J gene is TRBJ2-5, with the identity of the D gene unclear. The CDR3 sequence holds 14 residues, the cysteine and phenylalanine included. Only the CDR3 DNA stays, 42 bases, in frame from base 1. Trimming costs V 3 bases and J 1 base, and their ends lie 9 bases apart. CDR1 and CDR2 (SNHLY, FYNNEI) derive from the germline V gene.